These T cell receptor beta chains were read from a single sample in a study of cytomegalovirus exposure and HLA in healthy donors. Assay: immunoSEQ multiplex PCR; the TCRdb copy retains only in-frame clones and omits some. The sample records around 140,000 clones, more than 70% being singletons. Sequencing input: PBMCs. The receptors shown here come from a man aged 50 to 60 in good health and CMV-seropositive. The CDR3 runs from the conserved cysteine through the conserved F or W. Each record gives: V gene, clone size, D gene, J gene, CDR3 DNA, CDR3 protein. A D gene is named only where the DNA matches it firmly. The size entry is marked missing in some rows and otherwise reads once, few, many or a size class.

V: TRBV7-9; size: -; D: -; J: TRBJ2-3; DNA: TGTGCCAGCAGCTTAGGCGCAGGGGGCACAGATACGCAGTATTTT; CDR3: CASSLGAGGTDTQYF
V: TRBV9; size: -; D: -; J: TRBJ1-2; DNA: TGTGCCAGCAACCCGACGTTGGGCAGGGATGGCTACACCTTC; CDR3: CASNPTLGRDGYTF
V: TRBV7-2; size: -; D: TRBD2; J: TRBJ2-5; DNA: TGTGCCAGCAGCAAACAACTTAGCGGGGAAGAGACCCAGTACTTC; CDR3: CASSKQLSGEETQYF
V: TRBV1; size: -; D: -; J: TRBJ2-1; DNA: TGCACCAGCAGCCGTACAAGGCAGGACGTGGAAGTTAGCGGGAAGAACCACAATGAGCAGTTCTTC; CDR3: CTSSRTRQDVEVSGKNHNEQFF
V: TRBV7-8; size: -; D: TRBD1; J: TRBJ1-1; DNA: TGTGCCAGCAGCCTCCGGGCCCCGGGACAGCTGAACACTGAAGCTTTCTTT; CDR3: CASSLRAPGQLNTEAFF
V: TRBV15; size: -; D: -; J: TRBJ1-4; DNA: TGTGCCACCAGCAGAGGGCCTGAAAAACTGTTTTTT; CDR3: CATSRGPEKLFF
V: TRBV7-2; size: -; D: -; J: TRBJ2-5; DNA: TGTGCCAGCAGCTTAAGTCGGGACCAAGAGACCCAGTACTTC; CDR3: CASSLSRDQETQYF
V: TRBV5-6; size: -; D: TRBD2; J: TRBJ2-1; DNA: TGTGCCAGCAGCTTTCGGACTAGCGGGGGGGCTGGAAATGAGCAGTTCTTC; CDR3: CASSFRTSGGAGNEQFF
V: TRBV5-5; size: -; D: TRBD1; J: TRBJ1-2; DNA: TGTGCCAGCGGAACGGGACAGAACTATGGCTACACCTTC; CDR3: CASGTGQNYGYTF
V: TRBV5-6; size: few; D: TRBD1; J: TRBJ1-2; DNA: TGTGCCAGCAGCCCGACAGGGGGCTCTAACTATGGCTACACCTTC; CDR3: CASSPTGGSNYGYTF
V: TRBV7-2; size: -; D: -; J: TRBJ2-1; DNA: TGTGCCAGCAGCTTAGCCCGGTATGAGCAGTTCTTC; CDR3: CASSLARYEQFF
V: TRBV7-2; size: -; D: TRBD1; J: TRBJ2-7; DNA: TGTGCCAGCAGCTTAGGACAGGGACACGAGCAGTACTTC; CDR3: CASSLGQGHEQYF
V: TRBV27; size: -; D: -; J: TRBJ2-5; DNA: TGTGCCAGCAGTATTGCGCCCGGGGTTCAAGAGACCCAGTACTTC; CDR3: CASSIAPGVQETQYF
V: TRBV7-9; size: -; D: TRBD1; J: TRBJ2-3; DNA: TGTGCCAGCAGCGGATCTGGTGGGACAGATATGCAGTATTTT; CDR3: CASSGSGGTDMQYF